What follows describes a single T cell receptor beta chain. These data originate in a study of cytomegalovirus exposure and HLA in healthy donors. The CDR3 contains 15 residues. Trimming shortened V by 0 bases and J by 4 bases, and 12 bases separated the two germline ends. Germline-derived CDR1 and CDR2 are MNHEY and SVGAGI. The PCR made use of 60 Vbeta and 13 Jbeta primers. Sequenced by immunoSEQ multiplex PCR; TCRdb stores in-frame clones only, minus some. The sample lists approximately 100,000 clones, under 80% occurring once. The chain is built from TRBV6-5 and TRBJ1-2; no clear D gene. The receptor comes from a man aged 35 to 55 in good health and CMV-seronegative. Sequenced material: PBMCs. The CDR3 loop is CASSYSILGAYGYTF. The CDR3, as DNA: TGTGCCAGCAGTTACTCGATTCTGGGAGCCTATGGCTACACCTTC.